These 15 T cell receptor beta chains originate from one sample sequenced in a study of shared clonotypes between healthy human individuals (dated by TCRdb to about 2020). Library preparation used the immunoSEQ multiplex PCR assay. This is the immuneACCESS table as TCRdb keeps it, with only in-frame sequences that have V and J called. A part of the clones is gone; compared with another copy, unresolved V genes explain less than half, and the rest is unexplained. The sample profile shows about 460,000 clones; 70% to 80% of them were found once. The top ten clonotypes cover 12% of the sample. What was sequenced was PBMCs. The receptors come from a woman aged 40 to 50 in good health. Some clones in this sample may be carry-over from other donors' samples.

This clone has only a few counts. The rearrangement joins TRBV4-2 to TRBJ2-5; D is perhaps TRBD1 or TRBD2 (6 bases each). Trimming removed 1 base from V and 2 bases from J, with 11 bases in between. CDR3 length equals 15 residues. CDR1 LGHNA and CDR2 YNFKEQ come from the germline V gene. CDR3 region: CASSQGGAAQETQYF. CDR3 sequence (DNA): TGTGCCAGCAGCCAAGGGGGGGCGGCACAAGAGACCCAGTACTTC.

The chain has TRBV7-9 and TRBJ2-7, with D perhaps TRBD1 or TRBD2 (5 bases each). This CDR3 comprises 13 residues. Germline V gives CDR1 SEHNR, CDR2 FQNEAQ (reference sequence). Trimming removed 7 bases at V and 0 bases at J, with 10 bases between. This chain's CDR3 is CASTGASSYEQYF. The CDR3 DNA follows: TGTGCCAGCACCGGGGCCTCCTCCTACGAGCAGTACTTC.

There are a few counts of this clone. This chain links TRBV5-1 with TRBJ1-1, with a possible D match to TRBD1 (5 bases). Trimming took off 2 bases at V and 1 base at J, with 9 bases between the two ends. CDR3 length equals 14 residues. Germline V gene data show CDR1 as SGHRS and CDR2 as YFSETQ. The CDR3 DNA reads as TGCGCCAGCAGCTTTCAGGGCGAGAACACTGAAGCTTTCTTT. Protein sequence: CASSFQGENTEAFF.

This clone was detected once. The chain recombines TRBV27 with TRBJ2-1; 10 bases line up with TRBD2. With V trimmed by 0 bases and J by 5 bases, 1 base remained unmatched. CDR3 size: 15 residues. Germline CDR1 and CDR2: MNHEY and SMNVEV (reference sequence). The chain's CDR3 is CASSLSTSGNNEQFF. As DNA, the CDR3 is TGTGCCAGCAGTTTATCTACTAGCGGGAACAATGAGCAGTTCTTC.

The J gene is TRBJ1-6, the V gene TRBV4-3, with D tentatively TRBD1 (5 bases). CDR1 and CDR2 (germline): LGHNA, YSLEER. V was cut by 1 base and J by 6 bases, with 13 bases left in between. This CDR3 is built from 16 residues. The CDR3 loop reads CASSQVVLTVNSPLHF. For the CDR3, the DNA is TGCGCCAGCAGCCAAGTGGTTCTGACAGTTAATTCACCCCTCCACTTT.

The CDR3 here is CASSTTDTQYF. The CDR3 DNA follows: TGCGCCAGCAGTACCACAGATACGCAGTATTTT. The rearrangement uses TRBV5-1 and TRBJ2-3; D is uncertain. In germline, CDR1 is SGHRS, CDR2 YFSETQ. There are 11 residues in the CDR3. Between the trimmed V and J ends, which lost 5 bases and 2 bases, there was a span of 3 bases.

This sequence joins TRBV5-1 and TRBJ1-3; D remains ambiguous. The CDR3 totals 13 residues. Trimming shortened V by 5 bases and J by 0 bases, and 6 bases separated the two germline ends. Germline CDR1 is SGHRS and CDR2 is YFSETQ. The CDR3 region has the DNA TGCGCCAGCAGGCCAAGCTCTGGAAACACCATATATTTT. Translation gives CASRPSSGNTIYF.

The rearrangement uses TRBV28 and TRBJ1-2, with 7 bases that match TRBD1. Looked up from germline, CDR1 is MDHEN and CDR2 is SYDVKM. This CDR3 is 16 amino acids long. V gave up 1 base and J gave up 2 bases; unmatched junction bases: 7. The CDR3 region is CASSLSGQLGNYGYTF. Written as DNA, the CDR3 is TGTGCCAGCAGTTTATCGGGACAGTTGGGGAACTATGGCTACACCTTC.

The rearrangement joins TRBV29-1 to TRBJ1-1; TRBD1 might be the D (5 bases). Germline V gives CDR1 SQVTM, CDR2 ANQGSEA. CDR3 length: 13 residues. Trimming took off 3 bases at V and 4 bases at J, with 12 bases between the two ends. DNA of the CDR3: TGCAGCGTTGACGAACAGGTGGGCACTGAAGCTTTCTTT. It translates to CSVDEQVGTEAFF.

Concerning this clone: Different DNA sequences within this sample yield the same CDR3. The chain recombines TRBV28 with TRBJ1-5; D perhaps matches TRBD1 (5 bases). The germline gives CDR1 MDHEN, CDR2 SYDVKM. Trimming shortened V by 2 bases and J by 6 bases, and 11 bases separated the two germline ends. The CDR3 sequence is 14 residues long. Written as DNA, the CDR3 is TGTGCCAGCAGTTTAGGGAGGGGACGTCAGCCCCAGCATTTT. Its protein product is CASSLGRGRQPQHF.

Points on this clone: A far larger clone lies a single base away; this is likely a read error. V and J are TRBV25-1 and TRBJ2-7, with 9 nucleotides matching TRBD1. Trimming removed 3 bases from V and 3 bases from J; junction bases left unmatched: 6. Germline V lookup: CDR1 MGHDK, CDR2 SYGVNS. This CDR3 spans 15 amino acids. CDR3 loop: CASSEFETGGYEQYF. The CDR3 bases are TGTGCCAGCAGTGAGTTCGAGACAGGGGGCTACGAGCAGTACTTC.

V gene TRBV28 combines with J gene TRBJ1-2, with TRBD1 matching over 7 bases. V was clipped by 5 bases and J by 4 bases; unmatched bases: 10. The CDR3 is 15 residues long. Per germline, CDR1 MDHEN and CDR2 SYDVKM. CDR3 loop: CASSPPGTALYGYTF. The CDR3 DNA reads as TGTGCCAGCAGTCCCCCGGGGACAGCACTCTATGGCTACACCTTC.

In DNA, the CDR3 is TGCGCCAGCAGCGAAATGGACGGTAGCAATCAGCCCCAGCATTTT. This gives the protein CASSEMDGSNQPQHF. This chain links TRBV5-1 with TRBJ1-5; D gene uncertain. This CDR3 contains 15 residues. Trimming stripped 4 bases from V and 0 bases from J, with 11 bases between. Germline lookup yields CDR1 SGHRS and CDR2 YFSETQ.

This chain links TRBV18 with TRBJ2-2; D gene ambiguous. Germline assignment: CDR1 KGHSH and CDR2 LQKENI. V was pared by 6 bases and J by 4 bases, with 12 bases between. The CDR3 runs to 14 residues. CDR3 sequence (DNA): TGTGCCAGCTCGCTCGATACGGGCACCGGGGAGCTGTTTTTT. This encodes CASSLDTGTGELFF.

The V gene is TRBV28, the J gene TRBJ2-1; 14 nucleotides match TRBD2. V was clipped by 3 bases and J by 9 bases; unmatched bases: 7. The germline V gene encodes CDR1 MDHEN and CDR2 SYDVKM. The CDR3 contains 16 residues. The CDR3, as DNA: TGTGCCAGCAGTTTGGGGACTAGCGGGAGAGGGATTGAGCAGTTCTTC. Translating it yields CASSLGTSGRGIEQFF.